The 6 T cell receptor beta chains listed next were all sequenced from one sample in a study of CD8+ T cells in alopecia areata. The authors extracted RNA and reverse transcribed it into cDNA as the sequencing template. Sequencing used immunoSEQ multiplex PCR; TCRdb keeps in-frame clones, though not all of them. Of about 210,000 clones listed, about 40% were seen once; the top ten hold about 2.4%. Treatment noted: oral pan-JAK inhibitor, 5-10 mg twice daily. The sequences come from CD4+ T cells sorted from blood, collected at approximately week 36, from a patient treated with tofacitinib. Receptors originate from a human donor with alopecia areata.

This clone was observed a few times. The chain links TRBV6-1 to TRBJ2-1; the D call may be TRBD1 or TRBD2 (5 bases each). Germline lookup yields CDR1 MNHNS and CDR2 SASEGT. Trimming removed 5 bases at V and 16 bases at J, with 15 bases between. This CDR3 is 11 amino acids long. The CDR3 protein is CASSLLRDDFF. Written as DNA, the CDR3 is TGTGCCAGCAGTCTTCTCCGGGACGACTTCTTC.

The chain employs TRBV4-3 and TRBJ2-2; D possibly matches TRBD1 or TRBD2 (5 bases each). Per germline, CDR1 LGHNA and CDR2 YSLEER. The CDR3 is made up of 15 amino acids. The V gene lost 3 bases and the J gene lost 4 bases, with 12 bases spanning the gap. The CDR3 DNA is TGCGCCAGCAGCCAGGCCCGGGGCGCCACCGGGGAGCTGTTTTTT. Translated: CASSQARGATGELFF.

This clone occurred a few times. V is TRBV11-2 and J is TRBJ2-1; weak D call: TRBD2 (5 bases). Trimming removed 3 bases at V and 6 bases at J, with 18 bases between. The CDR3 length is 16 residues. Germline-derived CDR1 and CDR2 are SGHAT and FQNNGV. Here the CDR3 DNA reads TGTGCCAGCAGCTTCCCCGCTAGCCATCCTTCCAATGAGCAGTTCTTC. Its protein is CASSFPASHPSNEQFF.

The chain joins TRBV5-1 to TRBJ2-5; D possibly corresponds to TRBD2 (6 bases). The CDR3 totals 14 residues. V was clipped by 8 bases and J by 1 base, with 15 bases between them. Germline V gene data show CDR1 as SGHRS and CDR2 as YFSETQ. CDR3 sequence: CASGTGQLQETQYF. CDR3 sequence (DNA): TGCGCCAGTGGGACTGGACAACTCCAAGAGACCCAGTACTTC.

The chain is built from TRBV10-3 and TRBJ1-2; 9 bases are a match to TRBD1. V gave up 3 bases and J gave up 8 bases; unmatched junction bases: 7. Looked up from germline, CDR1 is ENHRY and CDR2 is SYGVKD. This CDR3 contains 14 residues. The CDR3 loop is CAISDPDRGAGYTF. In DNA form, the CDR3 reads TGTGCCATCAGTGATCCCGACAGGGGGGCCGGCTACACCTTC.

The chain combines TRBV9 with TRBJ2-5, with TRBD2 matching over 8 bases. The ends lost 0 bases at V and 4 bases at J; junction bases unmatched: 5. Looked up from germline, CDR1 is SGDLS and CDR2 is YYNGEE. This CDR3 is 15 amino acids long. This CDR3 reads CASSVDSGKGETQYF. CDR3 DNA: TGTGCCAGCAGCGTAGATAGCGGGAAGGGAGAGACCCAGTACTTC.